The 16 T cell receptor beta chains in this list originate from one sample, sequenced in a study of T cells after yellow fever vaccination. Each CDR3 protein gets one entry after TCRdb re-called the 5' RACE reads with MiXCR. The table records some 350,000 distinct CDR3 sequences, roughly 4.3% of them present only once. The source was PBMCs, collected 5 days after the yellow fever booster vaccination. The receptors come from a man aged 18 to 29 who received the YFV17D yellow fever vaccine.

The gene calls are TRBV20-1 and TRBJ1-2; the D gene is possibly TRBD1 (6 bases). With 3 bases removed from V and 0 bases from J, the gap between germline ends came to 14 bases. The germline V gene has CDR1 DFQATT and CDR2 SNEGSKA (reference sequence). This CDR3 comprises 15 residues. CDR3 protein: CSARDRGNSNYGYTF. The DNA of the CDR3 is TGCAGTGCTAGGGACAGAGGGAATTCTAACTATGGCTACACCTTC.

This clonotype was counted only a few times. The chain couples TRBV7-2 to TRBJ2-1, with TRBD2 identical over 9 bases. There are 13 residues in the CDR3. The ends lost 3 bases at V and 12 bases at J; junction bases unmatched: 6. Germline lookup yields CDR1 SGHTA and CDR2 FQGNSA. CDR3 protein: CASSFHSSGAQFF. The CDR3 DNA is TGTGCCAGCAGCTTCCATTCTAGCGGGGCGCAGTTCTTC.

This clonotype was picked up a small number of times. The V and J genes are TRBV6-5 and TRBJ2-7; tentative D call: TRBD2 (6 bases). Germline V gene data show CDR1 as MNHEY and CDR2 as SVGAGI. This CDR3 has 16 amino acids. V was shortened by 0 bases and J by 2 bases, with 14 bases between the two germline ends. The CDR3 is CASSYSSAGGAYEQYF. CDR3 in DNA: TGTGCCAGCAGTTACTCATCGGCCGGAGGGGCCTACGAGCAGTACTTC.

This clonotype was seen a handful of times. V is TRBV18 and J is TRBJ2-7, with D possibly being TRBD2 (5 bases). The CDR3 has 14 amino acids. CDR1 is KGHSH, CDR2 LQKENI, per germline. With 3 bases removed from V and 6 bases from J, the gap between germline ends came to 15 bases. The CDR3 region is CASSPKSVGVEQYF. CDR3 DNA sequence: TGTGCCAGCTCACCTAAATCGGTGGGAGTCGAGCAGTACTTC.

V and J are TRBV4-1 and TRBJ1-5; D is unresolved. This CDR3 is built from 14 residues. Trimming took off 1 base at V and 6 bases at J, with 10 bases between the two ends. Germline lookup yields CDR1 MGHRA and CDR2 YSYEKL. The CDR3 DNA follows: TGCGCCAGCAGCCAAGTAGGCACGGCTCAGCCCCAGCATTTT. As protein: CASSQVGTAQPQHF.

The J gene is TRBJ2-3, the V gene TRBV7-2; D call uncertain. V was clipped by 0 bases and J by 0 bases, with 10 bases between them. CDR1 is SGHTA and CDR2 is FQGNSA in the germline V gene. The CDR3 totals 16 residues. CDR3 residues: CASSLALFASTDTQYF. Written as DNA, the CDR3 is TGTGCCAGCAGCTTAGCTCTTTTTGCGAGCACAGATACGCAGTATTTT.

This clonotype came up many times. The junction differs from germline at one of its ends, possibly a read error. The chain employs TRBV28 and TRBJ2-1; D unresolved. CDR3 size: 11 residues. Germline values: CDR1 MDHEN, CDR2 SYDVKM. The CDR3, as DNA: TGTGCCAGCAGCTTATACAATGAGCAGTTCTTC. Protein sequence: CASSLYNEQFF.

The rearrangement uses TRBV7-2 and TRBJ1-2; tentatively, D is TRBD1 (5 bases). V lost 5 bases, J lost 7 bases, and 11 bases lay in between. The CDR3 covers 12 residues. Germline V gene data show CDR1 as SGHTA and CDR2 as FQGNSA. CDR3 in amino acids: CASSPRQSGYTF. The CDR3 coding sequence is TGTGCCAGCAGCCCTAGACAGTCTGGCTACACCTTC.

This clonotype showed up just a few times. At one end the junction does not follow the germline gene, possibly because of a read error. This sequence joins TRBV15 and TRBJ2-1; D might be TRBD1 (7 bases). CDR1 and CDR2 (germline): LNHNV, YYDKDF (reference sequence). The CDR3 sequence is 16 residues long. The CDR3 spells CATRRARGATYNEQFF. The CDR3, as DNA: TGTGCCACCAGAAGAGCCAGGGGGGCGACCTACAATGAGCAGTTCTTC.

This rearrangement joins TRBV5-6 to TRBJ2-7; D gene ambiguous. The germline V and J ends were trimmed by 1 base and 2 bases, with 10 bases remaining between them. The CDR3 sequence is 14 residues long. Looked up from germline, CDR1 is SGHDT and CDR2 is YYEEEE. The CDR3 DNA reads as TGTGCCAGCAGCTTGAGCGACGGTACCTACGAGCAGTACTTC. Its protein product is CASSLSDGTYEQYF.

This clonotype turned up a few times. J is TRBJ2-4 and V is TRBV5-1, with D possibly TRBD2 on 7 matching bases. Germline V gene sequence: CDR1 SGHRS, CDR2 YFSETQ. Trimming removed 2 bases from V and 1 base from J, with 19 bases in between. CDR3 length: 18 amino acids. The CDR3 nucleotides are TGCGCCAGCAGCTTTGACGGTGGGGGGGGGCCCGCCAAAAACATTCAGTACTTC. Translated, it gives CASSFDGGGGPAKNIQYF. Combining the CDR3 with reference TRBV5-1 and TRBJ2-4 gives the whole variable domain KAGVTQTPRYLIKTRGQQVTLSCSPISGHRSVSWYQQTPGQGLQFLFEYFSETQRNKGNFPGRFSGRQFSNSRSEMNVSTLELGDSALYLCASSFDGGGGPAKNIQYFGAGTRLSVL.

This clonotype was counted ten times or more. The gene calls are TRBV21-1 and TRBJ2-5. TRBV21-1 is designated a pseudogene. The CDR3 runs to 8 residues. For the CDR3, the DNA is TGTGCCAGCCTCAGGATCTGCTTC. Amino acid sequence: CASLRICF.

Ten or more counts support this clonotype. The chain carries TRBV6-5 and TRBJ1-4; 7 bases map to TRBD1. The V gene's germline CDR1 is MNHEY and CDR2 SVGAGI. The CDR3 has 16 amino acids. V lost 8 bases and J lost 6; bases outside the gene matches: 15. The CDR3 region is CASGVEPWDRDEKLFF. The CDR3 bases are TGTGCCAGCGGGGTCGAGCCCTGGGACAGAGATGAAAAACTGTTTTTT.

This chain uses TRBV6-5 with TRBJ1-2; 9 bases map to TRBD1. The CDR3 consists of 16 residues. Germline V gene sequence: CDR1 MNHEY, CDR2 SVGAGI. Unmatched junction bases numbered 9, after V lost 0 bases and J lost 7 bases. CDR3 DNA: TGTGCCAGCAGTTACTCGCTTTTAGGGACAGGGCTTGGCTACACCTTC. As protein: CASSYSLLGTGLGYTF.

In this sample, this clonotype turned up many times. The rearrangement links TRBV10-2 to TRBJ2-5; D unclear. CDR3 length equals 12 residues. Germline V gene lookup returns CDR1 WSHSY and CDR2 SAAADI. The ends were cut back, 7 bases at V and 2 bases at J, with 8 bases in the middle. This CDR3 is CASTGAQETQYF. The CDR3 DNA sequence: TGCGCCAGCACCGGTGCTCAAGAGACCCAGTACTTC.

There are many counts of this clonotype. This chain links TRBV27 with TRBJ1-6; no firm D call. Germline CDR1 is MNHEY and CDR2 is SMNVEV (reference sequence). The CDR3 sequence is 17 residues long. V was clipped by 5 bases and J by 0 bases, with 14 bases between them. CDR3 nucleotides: TGTGCCAGCAGTCTCGGACCCCTCGGCTCCTATAATTCACCCCTCCACTTT. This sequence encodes CASSLGPLGSYNSPLHF.